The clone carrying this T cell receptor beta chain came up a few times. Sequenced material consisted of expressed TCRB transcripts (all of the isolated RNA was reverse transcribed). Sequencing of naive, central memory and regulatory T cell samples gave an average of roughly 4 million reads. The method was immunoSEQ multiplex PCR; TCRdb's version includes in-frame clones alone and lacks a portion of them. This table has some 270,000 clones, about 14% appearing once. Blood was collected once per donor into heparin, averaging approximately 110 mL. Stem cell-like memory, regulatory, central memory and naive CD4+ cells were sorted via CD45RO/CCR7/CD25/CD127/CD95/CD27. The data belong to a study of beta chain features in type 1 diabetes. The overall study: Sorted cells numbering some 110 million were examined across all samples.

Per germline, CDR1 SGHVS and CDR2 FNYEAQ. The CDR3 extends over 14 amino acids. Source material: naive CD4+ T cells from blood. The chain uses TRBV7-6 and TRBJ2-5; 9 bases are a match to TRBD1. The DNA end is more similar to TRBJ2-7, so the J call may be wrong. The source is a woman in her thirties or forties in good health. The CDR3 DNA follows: TGTGCCAGCAGCTTAGACAGGGGGCCGTACGAGCAGTACTTC. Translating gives CASSLDRGPYEQYF.